This T cell receptor (beta chain) was profiled in a study of regulatory and conventional T cells in RAG deficiency. General study findings and limits: Shannon entropy was markedly lower and Simpson indices higher in RAG-deficient patients than control T-cell subsets. Omenn syndrome and CID/AS patients had about 110-fold fewer unique Treg TCR beta sequences, versus around 9.4-fold elsewhere. In Omenn syndrome, Treg and Tconv repertoires overlapped >90%.

The method was immunoSEQ multiplex PCR; TCRdb's version includes in-frame clones alone and lacks a portion of them. The table lists more than 20,000 clones, approximately 96% of them singletons. Notes on this clone: As yet, its antigen is unknown.

Genomic DNA came from blood conventional CD4+ T cells gated CD25-low CD127-high. The CDR3 consists of 14 residues. CDR1 and CDR2 from the germline V gene are LNHDA and SQIVND (reference sequence). Trimming removed 5 bases from V and 4 bases from J; junction bases left unmatched: 5. The same data also contributed to another study, on regulatory T cells. As that study records: Amplification used 52 TRBV primers and 13 TRBJ primers. Skewed V and J usage and few unique V-J pairs marked patient repertoires, most in Tregs.

What was sequenced was CD25- CD4+ T cells sorted from blood. This TCR was sampled from a human donor in good health. The gene calls are TRBV19 and TRBJ1-2; 9 bases agree with TRBD1. The DNA of the CDR3 is TGTGCCAGTAGTTGGGGACAGGGCGTCTATGGCTACACCTTC. Encoded protein: CASSWGQGVYGYTF.